A selection of T cell receptor beta chains follows, all from one sample in a study of T-cell reconstitution after alpha-beta-depleted transplantation in children. TCRdb recomputed calls from the PCR reads with MiXCR, one row per CDR3 protein. Of about 210,000 distinct CDR3 sequences listed, more than 15% are singletons. The sequences come from PBMCs, mostly from graft donor cells, collected 360 days after TCRalphabeta/CD19-depleted stem cell transplant. Every receptor here comes from a male patient aged 2-15 years who had a stem cell transplant for acute lymphoblastic leukemia, so the T cells may come from the graft donor. The CDR3 runs from the conserved cysteine through the conserved F or W. The order of the fields is CDR3 DNA, CDR3 protein, V gene, D gene, clone size, J gene. A D gene is named only where the DNA matches it firmly. Rows give clone size only sometimes, using once, few, many, or a class for an expanded clone.

DNA: TGCGCCAGCAGCTCAGAACTAGCGGGGTCGTGGGAGACCCAGTACTTC
CDR3: CASSSELAGSWETQYF
V: TRBV5-1
D: TRBD2
size: -
J: TRBJ2-5

DNA: TGTGCCAGCGTTAGAGGGAGTGGCTACAATGAGCAGTTCTTC
CDR3: CASVRGSGYNEQFF
V: TRBV7-9
D: -
size: few
J: TRBJ2-1

DNA: TGTGCCAGCAGCTTAGGCCCGGGACTAGCGGACCGTAACAATGAGCAGTTCTTC
CDR3: CASSLGPGLADRNNEQFF
V: TRBV7-6
D: TRBD2
size: -
J: TRBJ2-1

DNA: TGCAGCGTTGAAGGCCCCGGACAGGGCTACGAGCAGTACTTC
CDR3: CSVEGPGQGYEQYF
V: TRBV29-1
D: TRBD1
size: few
J: TRBJ2-7

DNA: TGCAGTGGGCGGGACAGATATAATTCACCCCTCCACTTT
CDR3: CSGRDRYNSPLHF
V: TRBV20-1
D: TRBD1
size: few
J: TRBJ1-6

DNA: TGCAGTGCCCCTAACCCGGAGACCCAGTACTTC
CDR3: CSAPNPETQYF
V: TRBV20-1
D: -
size: -
J: TRBJ2-5

DNA: TGCAGCGTTGACGGCAGAGAAGAGACCCAGTACTTC
CDR3: CSVDGREETQYF
V: TRBV29-1
D: -
size: few
J: TRBJ2-5

DNA: TGTGCCAGCAGCCAAGGACTAGCACGCGAGCAGTACTTC
CDR3: CASSQGLAREQYF
V: TRBV4-2
D: TRBD2
size: -
J: TRBJ2-7

DNA: TGTGCCAGCAGTGCAAGCGTGCCATATCTGTACTTC
CDR3: CASSASVPYLYF
V: TRBV12-3/TRBV12-4
D: -
size: -
J: TRBJ2-4

DNA: TGTGCCTGGAGTCCAAAGACAGCCGATAATTCACCCCTCCACTTT
CDR3: CAWSPKTADNSPLHF
V: TRBV30
D: -
size: -
J: TRBJ1-6

DNA: TGCAGTGCTCACGATGGGGCCACTGAAGCTTTCTTT
CDR3: CSAHDGATEAFF
V: TRBV20-1
D: -
size: few
J: TRBJ1-1

DNA: TGCGCCAGCAGCCCCTTGGCTAGCGCACAAGAGACCCAGTACTTC
CDR3: CASSPLASAQETQYF
V: TRBV4-3
D: -
size: -
J: TRBJ2-5

DNA: TGTGCCAGCAGTTCTGGTAGCGGGGACCAAGAGACCCAGTACTTC
CDR3: CASSSGSGDQETQYF
V: TRBV25-1
D: TRBD2
size: few
J: TRBJ2-5

DNA: TGTGCCAGCAGCCCCACCGGGATCAACAACACCGGGGAGCTGTTTTTT
CDR3: CASSPTGINNTGELFF
V: TRBV7-8
D: -
size: few
J: TRBJ2-2

DNA: TGTGCCAGCAGCCGCGGGACAGCTAACTATGGCTACACCTTC
CDR3: CASSRGTANYGYTF
V: TRBV11-2
D: TRBD1
size: many
J: TRBJ1-2

DNA: TGTGCCAGCAGCTTACCATGGCAAGAGACCCAGTACTTC
CDR3: CASSLPWQETQYF
V: TRBV7-8
D: -
size: few
J: TRBJ2-5

DNA: TGTGCCAGCAGCCAAGAATCAAGAGCTGAGGATACGCAGTATTTT
CDR3: CASSQESRAEDTQYF
V: TRBV4-2
D: -
size: few
J: TRBJ2-3

DNA: TGTGCCAGCAGCAAAGACCCAGGGCTCTCCTACAATGAGCAGTTCTTC
CDR3: CASSKDPGLSYNEQFF
V: TRBV21-1
D: -
size: -
J: TRBJ2-1

DNA: TGTGCCAGCAGTTTGGACAGGGGGCTCGGCTATGGCTACACCTTC
CDR3: CASSLDRGLGYGYTF
V: TRBV12-3/TRBV12-4
D: TRBD1
size: -
J: TRBJ1-2

DNA: TGCAGTGCTAGAGGGTCAGTGGCAGCTGATTTCAGCAATCAGCCCCAGCATTTT
CDR3: CSARGSVAADFSNQPQHF
V: TRBV20-1
D: -
size: few
J: TRBJ1-5

DNA: TGTGCCAGCAGTTTAGGGGACAGTGCCGTCCCTGGGGCCAACGTCCTGACTTTC
CDR3: CASSLGDSAVPGANVLTF
V: TRBV27
D: TRBD1
size: -
J: TRBJ2-6

DNA: TGTGCCAGCAGCTTAGTATGGTCTAGCGGGATGGTTGAGCAGTTCTTC
CDR3: CASSLVWSSGMVEQFF
V: TRBV7-8
D: TRBD2
size: -
J: TRBJ2-1

DNA: TGTGCCAGCAGCTCTTTTCTTGAGGCGGGCGGGGAGCTGTTTTTT
CDR3: CASSSFLEAGGELFF
V: TRBV7-9
D: -
size: few
J: TRBJ2-2

DNA: TGTGCCAGCAGCCCCCCAAACGGGCGGTCAGATACGCAGTATTTT
CDR3: CASSPPNGRSDTQYF
V: TRBV7-2
D: -
size: few
J: TRBJ2-3

DNA: TGCAGCGTTGGCCAGGATACGCAGTATTTT
CDR3: CSVGQDTQYF
V: TRBV29-1
D: -
size: few
J: TRBJ2-3